This TCR beta chain was observed in a study of blood T cells in healthy people across ages. Turning to the study itself: There was about one barcoded beta molecule captured by template switching per two T cells. Study conclusions and caveats: Strong correlation existed between TCR beta diversity and naive T cell percentage. Bulk PBMC profiling left naive and antigen-experienced comparisons inconclusive.

With regard to this clonotype: No antigen is known for it.

The germline V gene encodes CDR1 DFQATT and CDR2 SNEGSKA (reference sequence). This CDR3 contains 15 residues. The V end lost 6 bases, the J end lost 3 bases, and 18 bases lay between the germline ends. Staff drew ten milliliters of peripheral blood from each donor. It was with a sample-barcoded 5' primer and a J-beta primer mix that a second PCR of roughly 7 to 12 cycles was run. TCRdb re-analysed the 5' RACE reads in MiXCR, keeping a single row per CDR3 protein. The sample has 650,000 to 1,000,000 distinct CDR3 sequences; around 36% are singletons. The clonotype originates from a young man in good health. This chain joins TRBV20-1 and TRBJ2-1; perhaps TRBD1 as D (6 bases). Material: blood. The CDR3 sequence: CSATYREKGYNEQFF. The CDR3 DNA follows: TGCAGTGCGACCTACAGGGAAAAAGGCTACAATGAGCAGTTCTTC.